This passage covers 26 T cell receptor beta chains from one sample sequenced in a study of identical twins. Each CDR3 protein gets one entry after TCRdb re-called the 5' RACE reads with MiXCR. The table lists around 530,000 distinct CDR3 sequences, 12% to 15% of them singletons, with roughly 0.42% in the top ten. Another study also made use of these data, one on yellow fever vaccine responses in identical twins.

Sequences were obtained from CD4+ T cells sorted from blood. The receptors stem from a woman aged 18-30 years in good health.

In DNA, the CDR3 is TGTGCCACCAGCAGAGAGACAGTTAATGAAAAACTGTTTTTT. Translated, it gives CATSRETVNEKLFF. The chain links TRBV15 to TRBJ1-4, with D possibly matching TRBD1 (5 bases). The CDR3 consists of 14 residues. CDR1 and CDR2 from the germline V gene are LNHNV and YYDKDF (reference sequence). Trimming cost V 0 bases and J 4 bases, with 6 bases left between them. Supplemented by reference TRBV15 and TRBJ1-4, the full variable domain reads DAMVIQNPRYQVTQFGKPVTLSCSQTLNHNVMYWYQQKSSQAPKLLFHYYDKDFNNEADTPDNFQSRRPNTSFCFLDIRSPGLGDTAMYLCATSRETVNEKLFFGSGTQLSVL.

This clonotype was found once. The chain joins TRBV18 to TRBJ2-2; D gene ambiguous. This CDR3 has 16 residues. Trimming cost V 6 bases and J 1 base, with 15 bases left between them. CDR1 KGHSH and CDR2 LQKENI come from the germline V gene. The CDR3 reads CASSEMGLVNTGELFF. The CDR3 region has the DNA TGTGCCAGCTCGGAAATGGGCCTTGTGAACACCGGGGAGCTGTTTTTT.

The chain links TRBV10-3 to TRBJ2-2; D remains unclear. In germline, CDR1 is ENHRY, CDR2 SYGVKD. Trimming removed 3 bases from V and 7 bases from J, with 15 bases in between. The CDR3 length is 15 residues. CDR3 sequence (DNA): TGTGCCATCAGTGACCCCCGAGTTGGCGGCGGGGAGCTGTTTTTT. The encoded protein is CAISDPRVGGGELFF.

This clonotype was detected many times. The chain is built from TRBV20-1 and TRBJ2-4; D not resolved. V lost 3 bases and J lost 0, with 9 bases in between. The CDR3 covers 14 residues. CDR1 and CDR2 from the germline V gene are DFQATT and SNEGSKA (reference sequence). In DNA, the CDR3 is TGCAGTGCTAGGTTGGGCATAGCCAAAAACATTCAGTACTTC. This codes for CSARLGIAKNIQYF.

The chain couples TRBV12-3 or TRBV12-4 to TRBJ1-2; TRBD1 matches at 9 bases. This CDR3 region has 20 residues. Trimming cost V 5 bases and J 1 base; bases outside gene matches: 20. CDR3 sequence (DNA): TGTGCCAGCAGTCTAAAACCGCCTTGGGACAGGGTACGATTTAACTATGGCTACACCTTC. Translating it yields CASSLKPPWDRVRFNYGYTF.

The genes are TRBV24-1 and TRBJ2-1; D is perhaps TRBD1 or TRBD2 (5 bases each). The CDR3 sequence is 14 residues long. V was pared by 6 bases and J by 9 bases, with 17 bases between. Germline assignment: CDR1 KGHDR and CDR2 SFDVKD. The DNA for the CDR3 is TGTGCCACCAGTCCGGGGCTCCATACAAGTGAGCAGTTCTTC. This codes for CATSPGLHTSEQFF.

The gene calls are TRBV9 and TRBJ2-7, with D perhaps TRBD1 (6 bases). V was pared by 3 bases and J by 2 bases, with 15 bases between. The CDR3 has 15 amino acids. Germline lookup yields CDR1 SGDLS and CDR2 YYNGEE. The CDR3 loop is CASSADRDIPYEQYF. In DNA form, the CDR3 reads TGTGCCAGCAGCGCCGACCGGGACATTCCCTACGAGCAGTACTTC.

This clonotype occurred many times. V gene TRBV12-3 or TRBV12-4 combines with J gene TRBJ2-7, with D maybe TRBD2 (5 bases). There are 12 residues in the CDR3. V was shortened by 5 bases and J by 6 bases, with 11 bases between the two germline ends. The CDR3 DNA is TGTGCCAGCAGTCAGTCGGGATCCGAGCAGTACTTC. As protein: CASSQSGSEQYF.

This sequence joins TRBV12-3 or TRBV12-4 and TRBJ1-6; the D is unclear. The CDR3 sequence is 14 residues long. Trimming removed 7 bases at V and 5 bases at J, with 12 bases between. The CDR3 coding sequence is TGTGCCAGCACCCCCGGTGGGGATAATTCACCCCTCCACTTT. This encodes CASTPGGDNSPLHF.

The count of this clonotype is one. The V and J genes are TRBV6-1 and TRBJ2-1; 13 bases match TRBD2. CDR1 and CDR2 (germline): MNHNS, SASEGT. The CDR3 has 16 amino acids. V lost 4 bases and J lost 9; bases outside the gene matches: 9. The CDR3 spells CASSVGLAGAGGEQFF. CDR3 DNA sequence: TGTGCCAGCAGTGTCGGACTAGCGGGGGCCGGGGGTGAGCAGTTCTTC.

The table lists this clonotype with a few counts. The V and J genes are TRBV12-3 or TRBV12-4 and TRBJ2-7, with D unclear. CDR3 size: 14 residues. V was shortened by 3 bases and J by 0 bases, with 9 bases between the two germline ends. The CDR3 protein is CASSFSDVSYEQYF. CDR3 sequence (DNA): TGTGCCAGCAGTTTTTCGGACGTCTCCTACGAGCAGTACTTC.

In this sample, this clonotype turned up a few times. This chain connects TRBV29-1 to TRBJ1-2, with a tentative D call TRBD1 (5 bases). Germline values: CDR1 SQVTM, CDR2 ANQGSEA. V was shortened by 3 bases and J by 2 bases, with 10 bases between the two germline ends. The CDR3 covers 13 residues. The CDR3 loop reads CSVEGGANYGYTF. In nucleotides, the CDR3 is TGCAGCGTTGAGGGAGGGGCCAACTATGGCTACACCTTC.

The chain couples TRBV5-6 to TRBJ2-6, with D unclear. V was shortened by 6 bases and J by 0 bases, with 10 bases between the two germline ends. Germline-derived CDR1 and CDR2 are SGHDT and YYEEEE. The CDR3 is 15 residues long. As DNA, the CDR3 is TGTGCCAGCAACCAACTGCACTCTGGGGCCAACGTCCTGACTTTC. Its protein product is CASNQLHSGANVLTF.

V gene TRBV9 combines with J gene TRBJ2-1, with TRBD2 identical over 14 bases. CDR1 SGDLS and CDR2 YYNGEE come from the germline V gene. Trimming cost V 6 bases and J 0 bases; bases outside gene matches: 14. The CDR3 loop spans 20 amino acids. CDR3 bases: TGTGCCAGCATGCACGTTCCCGGGACTAGCGGGAGAGGCTCCTACAATGAGCAGTTCTTC. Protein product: CASMHVPGTSGRGSYNEQFF.

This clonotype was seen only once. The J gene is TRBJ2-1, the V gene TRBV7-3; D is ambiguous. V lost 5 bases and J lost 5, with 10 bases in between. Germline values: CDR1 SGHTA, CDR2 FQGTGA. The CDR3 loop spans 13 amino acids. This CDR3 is CASSPQMDNEQFF. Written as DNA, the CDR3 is TGTGCCAGCAGCCCCCAGATGGACAATGAGCAGTTCTTC.

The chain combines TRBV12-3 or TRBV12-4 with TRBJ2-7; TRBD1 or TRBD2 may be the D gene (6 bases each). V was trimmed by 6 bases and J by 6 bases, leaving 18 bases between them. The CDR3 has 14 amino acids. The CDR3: CASSPGAQSVEQYF. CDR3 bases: TGTGCCAGCAGCCCGGGGGCCCAGTCGGTCGAGCAGTACTTC.

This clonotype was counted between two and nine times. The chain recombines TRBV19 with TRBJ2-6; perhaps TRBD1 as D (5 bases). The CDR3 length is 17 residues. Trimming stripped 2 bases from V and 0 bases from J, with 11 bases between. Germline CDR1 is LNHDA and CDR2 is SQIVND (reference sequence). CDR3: CASSIIGATSGANVLTF. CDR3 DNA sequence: TGTGCCAGTAGTATAATAGGGGCCACCTCTGGGGCCAACGTCCTGACTTTC.

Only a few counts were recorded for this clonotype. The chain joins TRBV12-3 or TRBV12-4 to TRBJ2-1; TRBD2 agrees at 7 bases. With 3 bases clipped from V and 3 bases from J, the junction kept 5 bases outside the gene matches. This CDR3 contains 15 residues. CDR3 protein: CASSFRTSDYNEQFF. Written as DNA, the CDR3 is TGTGCCAGCAGTTTTCGTACTAGCGACTACAATGAGCAGTTCTTC.

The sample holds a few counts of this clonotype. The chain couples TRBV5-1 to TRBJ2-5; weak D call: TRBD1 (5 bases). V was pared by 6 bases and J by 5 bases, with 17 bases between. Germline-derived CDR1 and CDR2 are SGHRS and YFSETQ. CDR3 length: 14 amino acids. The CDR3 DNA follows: TGCGCCAGCACCAAAGGGGCATTATATGAGACCCAGTACTTC. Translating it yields CASTKGALYETQYF.

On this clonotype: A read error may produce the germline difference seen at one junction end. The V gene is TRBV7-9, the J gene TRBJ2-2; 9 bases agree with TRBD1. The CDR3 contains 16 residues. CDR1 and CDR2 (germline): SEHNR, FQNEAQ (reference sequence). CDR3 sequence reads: CATSGSGTGLAGELFF. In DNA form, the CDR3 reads TGTGCCACCAGCGGTTCCGGGACAGGGCTCGCCGGGGAGCTGTTTTTT.

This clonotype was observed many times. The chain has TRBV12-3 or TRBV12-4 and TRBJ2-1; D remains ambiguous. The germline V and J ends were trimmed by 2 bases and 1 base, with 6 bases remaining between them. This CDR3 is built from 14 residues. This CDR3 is CASSLRESYNEQFF. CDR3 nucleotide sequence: TGTGCCAGCAGTTTAAGAGAGTCCTACAATGAGCAGTTCTTC.

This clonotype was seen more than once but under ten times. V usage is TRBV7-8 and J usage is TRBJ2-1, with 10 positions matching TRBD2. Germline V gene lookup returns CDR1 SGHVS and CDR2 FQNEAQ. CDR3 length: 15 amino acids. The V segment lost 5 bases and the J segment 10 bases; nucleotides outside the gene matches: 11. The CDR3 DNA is TGTGCCAGCAGCCCCGGGACTAGCGACTTTGGGGAGCAGTTCTTC. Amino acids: CASSPGTSDFGEQFF.

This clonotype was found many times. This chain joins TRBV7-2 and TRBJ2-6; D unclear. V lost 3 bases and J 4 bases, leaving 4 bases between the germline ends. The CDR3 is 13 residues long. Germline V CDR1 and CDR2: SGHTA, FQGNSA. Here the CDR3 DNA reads TGTGCCAGCAGCTTTGCCGGGGCCAACGTCCTGACTTTC. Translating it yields CASSFAGANVLTF.

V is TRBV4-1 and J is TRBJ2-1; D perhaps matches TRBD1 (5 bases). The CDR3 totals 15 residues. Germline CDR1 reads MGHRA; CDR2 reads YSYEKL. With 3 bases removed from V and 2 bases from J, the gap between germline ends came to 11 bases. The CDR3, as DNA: TGCGCCAGCAGCCAGCTAGGGGTAGCCTACAATGAGCAGTTCTTC. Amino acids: CASSQLGVAYNEQFF.

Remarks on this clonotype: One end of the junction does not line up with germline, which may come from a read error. The CDR3 DNA reads as TGTGCCAGCAGCTTAAGTTGGGCTAGCGGTCAACACTTC. Protein product: CASSLSWASGQHF. This chain joins TRBV7-6 and TRBJ2-5; 7 bases agree with TRBD2. The CDR3 runs 13 residues. Germline V lookup: CDR1 SGHVS, CDR2 FNYEAQ.

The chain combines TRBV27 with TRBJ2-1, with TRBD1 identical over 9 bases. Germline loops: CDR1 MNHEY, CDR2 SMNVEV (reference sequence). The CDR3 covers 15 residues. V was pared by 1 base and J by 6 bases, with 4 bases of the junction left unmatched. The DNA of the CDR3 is TGTGCCAGCAGTTTATTGGGACAGGGCGGCAATGAGCAGTTCTTC. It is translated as CASSLLGQGGNEQFF.